Below, 26 T cell receptor beta chains from the same sample are listed, as sequenced in a study of spatial heterogeneity in lung cancer. TCRdb processed the 5' RACE reads anew with MiXCR; each CDR3 protein has one entry. The data contain 4,000 or so distinct CDR3 sequences, 20% to 25% of them seen just once; the ten biggest clones take up about 23%. Time point: sample taken at primary tumor resection. Whole RNA came from tumor, nontumor lung or frozen PBMC and was sequenced without being sorted. Source: normal lung tissue next to the tumor, taken at surgery. These receptors were collected from a female donor with early-stage non-small cell lung cancer.

Regarding this clonotype: This beta chain represents an off-target read in a library built for alpha chains; its size is of limited meaning. The chain is built from TRBV5-1 and TRBJ2-7; D tentatively fits TRBD1 or TRBD2 (5 bases each). Trimming shortened V by 5 bases and J by 1 base, and 10 bases separated the two germline ends. Looked up from germline, CDR1 is SGHRS and CDR2 is YFSETQ. CDR3 length: 13 amino acids. The CDR3, as DNA: TGCGCCAGCAGGTGGGACCAGTCCTACGAGCAGTACTTC. Protein: CASRWDQSYEQYF.

This clonotype is medium-sized. Because this beta chain is a stray read in a library intended to capture alpha chains, its abundance should not be given much weight. J is TRBJ1-6 and V is TRBV12-3 or TRBV12-4; 9 nucleotides match TRBD1. The ends lost 5 bases at V and 11 bases at J; junction bases unmatched: 7. The CDR3 covers 14 residues. CDR3 loop: CASSDDRGDAPLHF. The CDR3 bases are TGTGCCAGCAGTGATGACAGGGGGGACGCACCCCTCCACTTT.

Relative to its sample, this clonotype is medium-sized. The junction shows a germline mismatch at one end, possibly a read error. With the library built for alpha chains, this beta chain is off target and its frequency is not meaningful. The chain carries TRBV7-7 and TRBJ2-1; the match to TRBD2 covers 11 bases. Germline CDR1 and CDR2: SSHAT and FNYEAQ (reference sequence). The CDR3 spans 15 residues. CDR3 sequence reads: CASSSGLAGTNEQFF. CDR3 nucleotides: TGTGCTAGCAGCTCAGGACTAGCGGGTACCAATGAGCAGTTCTTC.

Regarding this clonotype: A library prepared for alpha chains yielded this beta chain as an off-target read; its size is of little meaning. This chain joins TRBV5-1 and TRBJ2-1; no clear D. Germline V CDR1 and CDR2: SGHRS, YFSETQ. V was shortened by 0 bases and J by 4 bases, with 8 bases between the two germline ends. The CDR3 is made up of 14 amino acids. The CDR3 loop reads CASSLEGPYNEQFF. CDR3 bases: TGCGCCAGCAGCTTGGAAGGGCCATACAATGAGCAGTTCTTC.

This clonotype was counted many times. This beta chain is an off-target read within a library intended for alpha chains, so its frequency means little. This rearrangement joins TRBV7-2 to TRBJ2-5; 12 nucleotides align to TRBD2. V was clipped by 5 bases and J by 3 bases; unmatched bases: 7. CDR1 and CDR2 from the germline V gene are SGHTA and FQGNSA. This CDR3 comprises 16 residues. CDR3 nucleotide sequence: TGTGCCAGCAGCACCTTTACTAGCGGGGGGAAAGAGACCCAGTACTTC. Its protein is CASSTFTSGGKETQYF.

This clonotype rates as medium-sized. As an off-target read in a library built for alpha chains, this beta chain has a frequency of little significance. The rearrangement uses TRBV29-1 and TRBJ2-1, with a weak D call TRBD1 (5 bases). The V gene's germline CDR1 is SQVTM and CDR2 ANQGSEA. The CDR3 contains 14 residues. The ends were cut back, 3 bases at V and 4 bases at J, with 13 bases in the middle. The CDR3 region is CSVEKRQGYNEQFF. The CDR3 nucleotides are TGCAGCGTTGAGAAGCGCCAGGGTTACAATGAGCAGTTCTTC.

This clonotype has only a few counts. The library was prepared for alpha chains; this beta chain is a stray read, so its frequency means little. J is TRBJ2-5 and V is TRBV9; unclear D gene. The germline gives CDR1 SGDLS, CDR2 YYNGEE. This CDR3 region has 14 residues. V lost 0 bases and J 4 bases, leaving 10 bases between the germline ends. CDR3 in amino acids: CASSVVPAPETQYF. CDR3 coding DNA: TGTGCCAGCAGCGTAGTACCAGCCCCAGAGACCCAGTACTTC.

Details on this clonotype: This beta chain came through as a stray read in a library set up for alpha chains, and its size says little. The chain joins TRBV7-2 to TRBJ2-1, with D perhaps matching TRBD2 (6 bases). Germline CDR1 SGHTA, CDR2 FQGNSA. Trimming took 1 base from V and 4 from J, leaving 11 bases between them. This CDR3 comprises 15 residues. CDR3 protein: CASSLDGRSYNEQFF. The DNA of the CDR3 is TGTGCCAGCAGCTTAGACGGGAGATCGTACAATGAGCAGTTCTTC.

This clonotype was detected only a few times. Because this beta chain is a stray read in a library intended to capture alpha chains, its abundance should not be given much weight. This chain uses TRBV5-4 with TRBJ2-6, with D maybe TRBD1 (6 bases). Germline CDR1 is SGHNT and CDR2 is YYREEE (reference sequence). Trimming shortened V by 4 bases and J by 0 bases, and 17 bases separated the two germline ends. The CDR3 is 18 residues long. The DNA for the CDR3 is TGTGCCAGCAGCCCGGGCCTGACAGGCAACTCTGGGGCCAACGTCCTGACTTTC. Translation: CASSPGLTGNSGANVLTF.

This clonotype rates as medium-sized. This beta chain appears as a stray read in a library generated for alpha chains; its size is not informative. This chain joins TRBV20-1 and TRBJ2-5; 7 nucleotides match TRBD1. Germline loops: CDR1 DFQATT, CDR2 SNEGSKA (reference sequence). J lost 0 bases, V lost 5 bases, and 9 bases had no gene match. CDR3 size: 15 residues. CDR3 nucleotide sequence: TGCAGTGCTCAAACAGGGGCCGCCCACCAAGAGACCCAGTACTTC. It is translated as CSAQTGAAHQETQYF.

A remark on this clonotype: This beta chain is off target for a library built for alpha chains, so its abundance means little. The chain employs TRBV18 and TRBJ2-3; 7 bases match TRBD1. With 5 bases clipped from V and 0 bases from J, the junction kept 5 bases outside the gene matches. The CDR3 has 15 residues. CDR1 is KGHSH and CDR2 is LQKENI in the germline V gene. This CDR3 is CASSYPGQSTDTQYF. CDR3 bases: TGTGCCAGCTCATATCCGGGACAGAGCACAGATACGCAGTATTTT.

Ten or more counts support this clonotype. This beta chain turned up in a library designed for alpha chains; as an off-target read, its abundance says little. V is TRBV25-1 and J is TRBJ2-7; the match to TRBD1 covers 10 bases. Germline V gene sequence: CDR1 MGHDK, CDR2 SYGVNS. The CDR3 length is 23 residues. The junction had 29 bases not matched to a gene; V was cut back by 6 bases and J by 0 bases. The CDR3 spells CASRVNRDRGERRGVRASYEQYF. The CDR3 coding sequence is TGTGCCAGCAGAGTGAACCGGGACAGGGGTGAGCGACGGGGGGTGCGGGCCTCCTACGAGCAGTACTTC.

This clonotype was detected many times. This beta chain is an off-target read within a library intended for alpha chains, so its frequency means little. The V call is TRBV7-2, the J call TRBJ2-1; 9 bases line up with TRBD2. The CDR3 is 16 residues long. V dropped 1 base and J dropped 9; count of bases not matched to a gene: 10. The germline gives CDR1 SGHTA, CDR2 FQGNSA. The CDR3 bases are TGTGCCAGCAGCTTAGTAGGCGGCGGGGGGGCCAGTGAGCAGTTCTTC. Amino acid sequence: CASSLVGGGGASEQFF.

With respect to this clonotype: With the library built for alpha chains, this beta chain is off target and its frequency is not meaningful. The rearrangement uses TRBV6-5 and TRBJ1-2; D is ambiguous. The V end was cut by 5 bases, the J end by 7 bases, with 14 bases between. This CDR3 has 13 residues. Germline V lookup: CDR1 MNHEY, CDR2 SVGAGI. CDR3 sequence: CASSTSAFRGYTF. Written as DNA, the CDR3 is TGTGCCAGCAGTACTTCAGCTTTCCGTGGCTACACCTTC.

This clonotype was observed at least ten times. Because the library targeted alpha chains, this beta chain is an off-target read whose size means little. This sequence joins TRBV7-2 and TRBJ2-3, with unresolved D. The CDR3 covers 15 residues. Germline V lookup: CDR1 SGHTA, CDR2 FQGNSA. The V and J ends lost 1 base and 4 bases respectively, with 12 bases between them. CDR3 loop: CASSLGPTASDTQYF. The CDR3 DNA reads as TGTGCCAGCAGCTTAGGCCCTACCGCGTCAGATACGCAGTATTTT.

This clonotype was counted once. The library was built for alpha chains, so this beta chain is an off-target read and its size means little. V is TRBV9 and J is TRBJ2-3; D not certain. This CDR3 has 12 amino acids. The germline V gene has CDR1 SGDLS and CDR2 YYNGEE. Trimming took 3 bases from V and 5 from J, leaving 7 bases between them. CDR3 in DNA: TGTGCCAGCAGCGCGAATAGAGATACGCAGTATTTT. This codes for CASSANRDTQYF.

This clonotype was observed a handful of times. Since it is a stray read in a library aimed at alpha chains, this beta chain has a size that is not meaningful. The V call is TRBV24-1, the J call TRBJ2-2; tentatively, D is TRBD1 or TRBD2 (5 bases each). The V gene's germline CDR1 is KGHDR and CDR2 SFDVKD. This CDR3 has 15 amino acids. The ends were cut back, 1 base at V and 5 bases at J, with 10 bases in the middle. For the CDR3, the DNA is TGTGCCACCAGTGATTTTGGGGACCAAACCGGGGAGCTGTTTTTT. It yields the protein CATSDFGDQTGELFF.

About this clonotype: This beta chain appears as a stray read in a library generated for alpha chains; its size is not informative. V is TRBV20-1 and J is TRBJ2-7; perhaps D is TRBD1 or TRBD2 (5 bases each). V was shortened by 3 bases and J by 0 bases, with 9 bases between the two germline ends. Germline V gives CDR1 DFQATT, CDR2 SNEGSKA (reference sequence). CDR3 length equals 13 residues. The CDR3 DNA follows: TGCAGTGCTAGTAGAGGGGCCTCCTACGAGCAGTACTTC. It yields the protein CSASRGASYEQYF.

As concerns this clonotype: As an off-target read in a library built for alpha chains, this beta chain has a frequency of little significance. This chain joins TRBV7-9 and TRBJ2-3; TRBD1 might be the D (6 bases). The germline CDR1 and CDR2 sequences are SEHNR and FQNEAQ (reference sequence). The CDR3 runs 17 residues. Trimming took 5 bases from V and 5 from J, leaving 23 bases between them. The CDR3 protein is CASSPLSVMRGQDTQYF. The CDR3 DNA follows: TGTGCCAGCAGCCCGCTATCTGTCATGAGGGGACAAGATACGCAGTATTTT. Variable domain in full (rest from reference TRBV7-9 and TRBJ2-3): DTGVSQNPRHKITKRGQNVTFRCDPISEHNRLYWYRQTLGQGPEFLTYFQNEAQLEKSRLLSDRFSAERPKGSFSTLEIQRTEQGDSAMYLCASSPLSVMRGQDTQYFGPGTRLTVL.

By share, this clonotype ranks as medium-sized (0.01 to 0.1%). This beta chain lies outside the target of a library built for alpha chains; its clone size means little. V usage is TRBV7-8 and J usage is TRBJ1-2, with D tentatively TRBD1 (6 bases). V was trimmed by 6 bases and J by 5 bases, leaving 13 bases between them. The CDR3 runs to 13 residues. Per the germline V gene, CDR1 is SGHVS and CDR2 is FQNEAQ. The DNA for the CDR3 is TGTGCCAGCAGAGCACAGGGTACGTATGGCTACACCTTC. Protein product: CASRAQGTYGYTF.

In the case of this clonotype: Since it is a stray read in a library aimed at alpha chains, this beta chain has a size that is not meaningful. This chain joins TRBV7-6 and TRBJ1-5, with unresolved D. Germline assignment: CDR1 SGHVS and CDR2 FNYEAQ. Trimming left V 5 bases short and J 0 bases short, with 5 bases between. The CDR3 contains 13 residues. CDR3 DNA sequence: TGTGCCAGCAGCGCTAATAGCAATCAGCCCCAGCATTTT. Protein sequence: CASSANSNQPQHF.

In the case of this clonotype: In a library made to pick up alpha chains, this beta chain is a stray read with a size that means little. V and J are TRBV4-3 and TRBJ2-5; TRBD1 matches at 7 bases. Trimming took 4 bases from V and 5 from J; bases not matched to a gene: 4. The CDR3 loop spans 13 amino acids. The V gene's germline CDR1 is LGHNA and CDR2 YSLEER. In DNA form, the CDR3 reads TGCGCCAGCAGCCCGGGACAGTTGGAGACCCAGTACTTC. Protein: CASSPGQLETQYF.

Concerning this clonotype: This beta chain is off target for a library built for alpha chains, so its abundance means little. The V gene is TRBV6-2 or TRBV6-3, the J gene TRBJ2-5; TRBD2 matches at 10 bases. Germline V gene lookup returns CDR1 MNHEY and CDR2 SVGEGT. This CDR3 comprises 15 residues. The J segment lost 3 bases and the V segment lost 4 bases, leaving 5 bases of the junction unmatched. In DNA, the CDR3 is TGTGCCAGCAGTTCCCATGGACTAGCGGAAGAGACCCAGTACTTC. Its translation: CASSSHGLAEETQYF.

By share of the sample, this clonotype is medium-sized (0.01 to 0.1%). Little can be read into the size of this beta chain, an off-target read in a library designed for alpha chains. The chain couples TRBV9 to TRBJ2-1; possibly TRBD1 for D (7 bases). Per germline, CDR1 SGDLS and CDR2 YYNGEE. Trimming stripped 3 bases from V and 10 bases from J, with 14 bases between. CDR3 length equals 13 residues. The CDR3: CASSETGAGEQFF. The CDR3 nucleotides are TGTGCCAGCAGCGAAACAGGGGCGGGGGAGCAGTTCTTC. Full variable domain (rest looked up from reference TRBV9 and TRBJ2-1): DSGVTQTPKHLITATGQRVTLRCSPRSGDLSVYWYQQSLDQGLQFLIQYYNGEERAKGNILERFSAQQFPDLHSELNLSSLELGDSALYFCASSETGAGEQFFGPGTRLTVL.

Points on this clonotype: As an off-target read in a library built for alpha chains, this beta chain has a frequency of little significance. The chain couples TRBV28 to TRBJ1-1, with TRBD1 as a possible D gene (6 bases). V lost 7 bases, J lost 1 base, and 16 bases lay in between. The CDR3 contains 15 residues. Germline-derived CDR1 and CDR2 are MDHEN and SYDVKM. The CDR3 region is CASTSFDRKNTEAFF. DNA for the CDR3: TGTGCCAGCACCTCTTTCGACAGGAAGAACACTGAAGCTTTCTTT.

This clonotype is classed as medium-sized. Found in a library prepared for alpha chains, this beta chain is an off-target read, and its abundance has little meaning. J is TRBJ2-1 and V is TRBV7-2; 13 nucleotides match TRBD2. The V gene end was trimmed by 5 bases and the J gene end by 6 bases; junction bases not matched to a gene: 7. CDR3 length: 16 amino acids. Germline V gives CDR1 SGHTA, CDR2 FQGNSA. The CDR3 nucleotides are TGTGCCAGCAGCCCCACTAGCGGGAGGGCTCGCAATGAGCAGTTCTTC. Protein: CASSPTSGRARNEQFF.